This T cell receptor (beta chain) was recorded in a study of blood T cell repertoires in COVID-19 (TCRdb year 2020). Regarding the study in general: Collaborator samples came from the United States, Italy and Spain and covered acute and convalescent phases of COVID-19. The prospective study material was composed of cDNA or gDNA derived from T cells, B-cell-depleted T cells, or PBMCs. Deeply sampled blood TCRbeta repertoires from subjects exposed to, actively infected with, or recovered from COVID-19 were included in the dataset. The repertoires were released in a freely available public database intended as a resource for research on the immune response to SARS-CoV-2. The samples were drawn from two sources: the first 160 participants of the ongoing ImmuneRACE study, and some 1,300 subjects contributed by 6 global collaborators. The sample metadata nearly always contained a de-identified subject ID, COVID-19 status, age in years and sex. Where HLA class I and class II types were available, the types were taken from metadata supplied by the sample provider, not from assay-based typing.

TCRbeta CDR3 regions were amplified from genomic DNA by means of the immunoSEQ Assay, a bias-controlled multiplex PCR. Processing in the source paper ran as follows. The number of nucleated cells in each sample was estimated by amplification of reference gene primers within the assay. Sequence reads were collapsed and filtered to measure the absolute abundance of every unique TCRbeta CDR3 rearrangement. For each sample, productive Simpson clonality was calculated as the square root of Simpson's diversity index over productive rearrangements. The clones in this table, taken by TCRdb from immuneACCESS, are in-frame only. Not every clone is retained; where verified, under half of the shortfall comes from an unresolved V gene, and the cause of the rest is unknown. That table gives V, J and clone size, and the DNA gave D and trimming. Counted in this sample were roughly 12,000 clones; 85% to 95% of them appeared once. 25% to 35% of the sample is held by the ten biggest clonotypes.

The germline V gene specifies SGHRS as CDR1 and YFSETQ as CDR2. V is reduced by 0 bases and J by 2 bases, leaving a spacing of 12 bases between them. The CDR3 runs 15 residues from the cysteine to the phenylalanine. CDR3 DNA only is kept here, 45 bases in frame from base 1. Collaborating institutions collected whole blood in K2EDTA tubes following their own protocols. For TCRbeta analysis, collaborators shipped samples as frozen whole blood, isolated PBMCs, or DNA extracted from either of those sample types. What the research found in general, with its limitations: The quantity of clinical and demographic metadata differed by source and by participant and was supplied without curation.

To note about this clone: The antigen it recognizes is unknown. Qualities for individual bases were not recorded, and no much larger clone is one base off.

In this chain, TRBV5-1 is recombined with TRBJ2-7; matching of 5 bases hints at TRBD2 as the D gene. Sequencing was performed on peripheral blood. The receptor was isolated from a woman in her seventies with active COVID-19. The DNA reads TGCGCCAGCAGCTTGGCGGGGATAATGACCTACGAGCAGTACTTC. This translates into CASSLAGIMTYEQYF. When the CDR3 is completed using the reference TRBV5-1 and TRBJ2-7 genes on either side, the full variable domain is KAGVTQTPRYLIKTRGQQVTLSCSPISGHRSVSWYQQTPGQGLQFLFEYFSETQRNKGNFPGRFSGRQFSNSRSEMNVSTLELGDSALYLCASSLAGIMTYEQYFGPGTRLTVT.